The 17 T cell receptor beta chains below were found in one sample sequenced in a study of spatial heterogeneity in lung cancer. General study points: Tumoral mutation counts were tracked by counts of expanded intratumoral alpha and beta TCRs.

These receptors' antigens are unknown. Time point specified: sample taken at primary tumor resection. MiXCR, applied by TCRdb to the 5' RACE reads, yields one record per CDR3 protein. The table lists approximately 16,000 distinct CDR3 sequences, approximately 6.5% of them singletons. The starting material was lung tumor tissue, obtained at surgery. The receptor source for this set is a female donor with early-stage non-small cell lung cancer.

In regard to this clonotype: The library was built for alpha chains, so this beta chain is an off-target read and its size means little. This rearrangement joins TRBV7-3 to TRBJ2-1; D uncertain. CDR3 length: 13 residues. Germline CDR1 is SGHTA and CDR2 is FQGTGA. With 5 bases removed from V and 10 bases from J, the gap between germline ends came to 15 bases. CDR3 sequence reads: CASSQTPGVEQFF. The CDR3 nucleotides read TGTGCCAGCAGCCAAACTCCAGGAGTGGAGCAGTTCTTC. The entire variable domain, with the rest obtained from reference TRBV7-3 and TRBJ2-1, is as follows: GAGVSQTPSNKVTEKGKYVELRCDPISGHTALYWYRQSLGQGPEFLIYFQGTGAADDSGLPNDRFFAVRPEGSVSTLKIQRTERGDSAVYLCASSQTPGVEQFFGPGTRLTVL.

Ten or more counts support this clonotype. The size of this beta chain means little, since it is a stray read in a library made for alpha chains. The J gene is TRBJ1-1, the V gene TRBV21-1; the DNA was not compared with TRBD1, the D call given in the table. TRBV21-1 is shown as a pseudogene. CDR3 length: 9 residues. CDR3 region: CASGGEAFF. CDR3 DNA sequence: TGTGCCAGCGGGGGAGAGGCTTTCTTT.

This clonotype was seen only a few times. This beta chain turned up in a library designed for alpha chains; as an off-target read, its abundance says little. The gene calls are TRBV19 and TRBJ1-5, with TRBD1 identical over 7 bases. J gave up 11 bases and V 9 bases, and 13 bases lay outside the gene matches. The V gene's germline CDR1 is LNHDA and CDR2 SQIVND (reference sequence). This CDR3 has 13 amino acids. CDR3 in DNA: TGTGCCAGCCAAGATGACAGGGTAGTAGCCCAGCATTTT. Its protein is CASQDDRVVAQHF.

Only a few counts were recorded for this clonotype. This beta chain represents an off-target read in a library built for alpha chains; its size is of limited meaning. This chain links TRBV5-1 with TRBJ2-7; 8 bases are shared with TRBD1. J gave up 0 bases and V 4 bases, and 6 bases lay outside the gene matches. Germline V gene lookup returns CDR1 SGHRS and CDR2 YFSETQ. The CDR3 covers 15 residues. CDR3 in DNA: TGCGCCAGCAGCGGGACAGGCCTACGCTCCTACGAGCAGTACTTC. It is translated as CASSGTGLRSYEQYF.

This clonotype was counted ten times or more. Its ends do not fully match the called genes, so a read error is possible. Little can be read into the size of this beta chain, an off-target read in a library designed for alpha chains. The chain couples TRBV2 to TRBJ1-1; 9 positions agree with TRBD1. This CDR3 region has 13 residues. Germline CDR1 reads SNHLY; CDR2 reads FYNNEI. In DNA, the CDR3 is TGTGCCAGCAAGGGGACAGGGAACGCTGAAGCTTTCTTT. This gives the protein CASKGTGNAEAFF.

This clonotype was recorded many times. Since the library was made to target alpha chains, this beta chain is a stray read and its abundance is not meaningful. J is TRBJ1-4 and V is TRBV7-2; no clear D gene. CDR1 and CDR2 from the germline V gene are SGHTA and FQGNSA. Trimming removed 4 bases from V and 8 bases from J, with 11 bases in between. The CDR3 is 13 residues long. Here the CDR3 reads CASSYERHEKLFF. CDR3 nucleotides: TGTGCCAGCAGCTATGAAAGGCACGAAAAACTGTTTTTT.

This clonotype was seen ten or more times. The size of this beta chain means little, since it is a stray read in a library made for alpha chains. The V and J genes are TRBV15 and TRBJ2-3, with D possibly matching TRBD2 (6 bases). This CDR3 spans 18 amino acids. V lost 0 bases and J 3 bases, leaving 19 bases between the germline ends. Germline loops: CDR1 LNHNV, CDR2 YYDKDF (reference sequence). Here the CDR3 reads CATSRDGLASVLTDTQYF. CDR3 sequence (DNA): TGTGCCACCAGCAGAGATGGTCTGGCTAGCGTTTTGACAGATACGCAGTATTTT.

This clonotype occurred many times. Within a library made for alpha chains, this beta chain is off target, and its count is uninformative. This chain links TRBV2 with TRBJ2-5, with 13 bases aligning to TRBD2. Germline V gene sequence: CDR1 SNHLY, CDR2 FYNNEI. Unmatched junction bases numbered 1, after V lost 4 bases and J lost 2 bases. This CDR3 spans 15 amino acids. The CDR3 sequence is CASSGTSGGQETQYF. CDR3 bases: TGTGCCAGCAGTGGGACTAGCGGGGGTCAAGAGACCCAGTACTTC.

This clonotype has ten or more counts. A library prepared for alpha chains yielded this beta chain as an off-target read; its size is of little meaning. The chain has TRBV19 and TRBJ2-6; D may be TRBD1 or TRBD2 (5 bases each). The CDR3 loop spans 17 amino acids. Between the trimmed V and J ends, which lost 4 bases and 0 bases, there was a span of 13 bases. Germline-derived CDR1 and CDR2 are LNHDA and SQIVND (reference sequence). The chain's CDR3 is CASSTDRGHSGANVLTF. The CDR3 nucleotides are TGTGCCAGTAGTACAGACCGGGGCCACTCTGGGGCCAACGTCCTGACTTTC.

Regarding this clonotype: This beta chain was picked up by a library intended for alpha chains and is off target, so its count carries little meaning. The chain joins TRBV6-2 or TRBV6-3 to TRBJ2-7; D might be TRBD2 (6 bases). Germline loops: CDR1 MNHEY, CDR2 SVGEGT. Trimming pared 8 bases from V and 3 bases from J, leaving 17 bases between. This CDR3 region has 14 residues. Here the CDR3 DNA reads TGTGCCAGCGCCGGGGCGGGAAAAGGCTACGAGCAGTACTTC. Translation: CASAGAGKGYEQYF.

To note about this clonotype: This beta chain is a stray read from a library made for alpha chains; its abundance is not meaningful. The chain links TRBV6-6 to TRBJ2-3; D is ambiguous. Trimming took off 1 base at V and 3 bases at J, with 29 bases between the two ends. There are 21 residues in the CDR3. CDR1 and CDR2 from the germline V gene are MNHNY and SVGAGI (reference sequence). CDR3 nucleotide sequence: TGTGCCAGCAGTTACTATAGGCAGTCGAAGCAGACAACCCCCTGGACAGATACGCAGTATTTT. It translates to CASSYYRQSKQTTPWTDTQYF.

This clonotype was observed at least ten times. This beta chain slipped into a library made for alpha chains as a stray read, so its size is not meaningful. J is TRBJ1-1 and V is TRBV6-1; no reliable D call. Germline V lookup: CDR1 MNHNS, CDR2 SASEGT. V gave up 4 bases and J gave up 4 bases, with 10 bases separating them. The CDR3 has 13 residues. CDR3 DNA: TGTGCCAGCAGTGCCGCGAGGAGCACTGAAGCTTTCTTT. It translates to CASSAARSTEAFF.

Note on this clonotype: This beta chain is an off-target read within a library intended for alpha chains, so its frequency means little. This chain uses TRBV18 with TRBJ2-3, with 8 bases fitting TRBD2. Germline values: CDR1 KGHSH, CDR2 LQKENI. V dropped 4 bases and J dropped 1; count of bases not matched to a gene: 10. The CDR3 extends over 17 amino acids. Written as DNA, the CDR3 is TGTGCCAGCTCACACCCCCTCCGGCGGGGGGGCACAGATACGCAGTATTTT. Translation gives CASSHPLRRGGTDTQYF. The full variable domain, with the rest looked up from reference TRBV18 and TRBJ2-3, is NAGVMQNPRHLVRRRGQEARLRCSPMKGHSHVYWYRQLPEEGLKFMVYLQKENIIDESGMPKERFSAEFPKEGPSILRIQQVVRGDSAAYFCASSHPLRRGGTDTQYFGPGTRLTVL.

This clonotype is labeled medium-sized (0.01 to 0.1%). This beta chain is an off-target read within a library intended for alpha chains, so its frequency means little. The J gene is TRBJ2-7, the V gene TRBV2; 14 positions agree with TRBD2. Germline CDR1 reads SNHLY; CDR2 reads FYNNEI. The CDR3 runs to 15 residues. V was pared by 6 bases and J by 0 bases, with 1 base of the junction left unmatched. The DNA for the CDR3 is TGTGCCAGCAGCGGACTAGCGGGGGGCTCCTACGAGCAGTACTTC. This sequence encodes CASSGLAGGSYEQYF.

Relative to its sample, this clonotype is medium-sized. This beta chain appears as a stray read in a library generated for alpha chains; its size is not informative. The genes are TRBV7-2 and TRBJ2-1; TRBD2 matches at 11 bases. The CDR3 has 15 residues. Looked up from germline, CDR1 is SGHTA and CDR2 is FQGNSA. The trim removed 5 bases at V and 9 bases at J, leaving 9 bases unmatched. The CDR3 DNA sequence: TGTGCCAGCAGCGCTTTAGCGGGGGGGTATGTTGAGCAGTTCTTC. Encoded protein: CASSALAGGYVEQFF.

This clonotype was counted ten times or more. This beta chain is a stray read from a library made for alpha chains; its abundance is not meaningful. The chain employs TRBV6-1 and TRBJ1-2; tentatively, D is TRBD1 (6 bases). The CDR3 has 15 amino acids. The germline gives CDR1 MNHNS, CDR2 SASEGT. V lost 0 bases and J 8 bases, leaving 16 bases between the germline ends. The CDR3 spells CASSEANQGPKGYTF. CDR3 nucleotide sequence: TGTGCCAGCAGTGAAGCGAACCAGGGGCCTAAAGGCTACACCTTC.

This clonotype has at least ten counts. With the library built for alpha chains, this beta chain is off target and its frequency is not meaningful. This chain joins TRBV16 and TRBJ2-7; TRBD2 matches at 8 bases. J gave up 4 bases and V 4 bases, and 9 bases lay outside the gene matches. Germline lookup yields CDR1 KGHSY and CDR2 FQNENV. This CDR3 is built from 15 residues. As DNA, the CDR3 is TGTGCCAGCAGCCCCACGTCCGGCGGGGGGTACGAGCAGTACTTC. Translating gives CASSPTSGGGYEQYF.